This T cell receptor (beta chain) was found in a study of cytomegalovirus exposure and HLA in healthy donors (dated by TCRdb to the late 2010s). Concerning the study at large: According to an earlier analysis of 587 of the donors, about 190 million T cells yielded 90 million to 140 million unique TCR beta sequences and approximately 300 Gb of sequence data. An early release covering roughly 600 HLA-typed donors comprised about 320 gigabases of sequencing data and tens of millions of unique TCR sequences. The genetic ancestry cluster associated with self-reported Caucasian donors included about 81% of the roughly 410 genotyped donors. The study was designed to test whether signatures of past pathogen exposure could be identified by cataloging public T cell receptors. The T cell repertoires of several hundred subjects were profiled by immunosequencing and related to cytomegalovirus serostatus. Besides the first cohort of approximately 670 subjects, a separate validation cohort made up of 120 different subjects was used. High-throughput TCR immunosequencing, statistical association of individual TCRs with disease status, and machine learning were combined to predict cytomegalovirus infection status. To study patterns of TCR occurrence, a later analysis re-analyzed previously published TCR beta repertoires from 650 to 750 donors and added high-resolution HLA genotyping. The later analysis used no new phenotypic data to find candidate immune exposures, relying instead on TCR beta sequences and their occurrence across donors. In an earlier analysis of a few hundred of the donors, high-throughput TCR beta sequencing was used to judge whether each TCR beta V gene segment behaved as functional or pseudogenic. Donor age, sex, ethnicity and CMV serostatus were compiled together with the repertoire data. Genome-wide SNP genotypes for about 65% of the roughly 670 donors were used in a later genetic analysis, which treated that subset as a discovery cohort. All discovery cohort repertoires had been generated using a single sequencing platform. HLA typing covered class I and class II loci at four-digit resolution. The number of donors typed differed by locus, with 629-630 for A, B, C, DRB1 and DQB1, roughly 520 for DQA1, some 570 for DPA1, and some 450 for DPB1. Roughly five DR-DQ haplotypes were handled as single units for association and clustering because linkage in the cohort was strong. Across approximately 420 genotyped donors of the cohort, an average of approximately 220,000 unique TCR beta nucleotide sequences per donor were sequenced, and 15% to 20% of those sequences were non-productive. General findings and caveats noted by the study authors: An association between a missense DCLRE1C variant and V-gene and J-gene trimming of TCR beta chains was found in a later genetic analysis and replicated in an independent cohort. According to a later analysis, TCR association rates differed among HLA loci, with DRB1 alleles showing the most associated TCRs and HLA-C alleles showing the fewest. In an earlier analysis of around 600 of the donors, most TCR beta V segments appeared in productive rearrangements about 87% or about 30% of the time, broadly matching IMGT annotations. Most TCR sequences were observed very rarely across donors, whereas some public TCRs were present in many individuals. Strong co-occurrence of HLA alleles, especially DR and DQ, made assigning TCR associations to individual alleles difficult. CMV serostatus was the only immune exposure information available for the cohort. The study gave a list of under 200 TCR beta chains associated with cytomegalovirus. Linkage disequilibrium might explain the correlated functional status among segregating V segments, but an unknown experimental factor could not be ruled out. Seventeen rarely observed V segments, including chromosome 9 orphons, were excluded from the earlier analysis of some 590 of the donors because counts were too low. In a later genetic analysis, fewer N-insertions in productive TCRs were reported among donors in an Asian-associated ancestry cluster than the roughly 700-donor mean. Because the 87-base-pair reads could not distinguish some IMGT-functional V segments, including TRBV6-2 and TRBV6-3, those segments were excluded. A further reported finding was that TCR beta sequences accurately predicted the HLA-A and HLA-B alleles for most subjects in the first cohort. In vitro tests confirmed that a few of the cytomegalovirus-associated TCR beta chains recognize cytomegalovirus antigens. Specific HLA alleles were associated with 15,000 to 20,000 TCR beta sequences at a false discovery rate of 0.05 in a later analysis. Roughly uniform sequencing depth across donors was assumed in presence/absence analyses, although this assumption may not hold. It was suggested by the authors that the approach could potentially be generalized to other disease states and immunological phenotypes. In a later analysis, HLA-associated TCR beta chains showed more clonal expansion and lower generation probabilities than non-associated chains that were equally common. In a later analysis, several top co-occurrence clusters were reported to appear linked to parvovirus B19, influenza, CMV and Epstein-Barr virus. In this cohort, only TCR beta chains were sequenced, and detectable features were limited by the absence of alpha or paired-chain data. In a later analysis, most CMV-associated TCR beta chains were found to appear HLA-restricted, with HLA associations seemingly driven largely by CMV exposure. In both the original and validation cohorts, the classifier was reported to diagnose cytomegalovirus status with high specificity and sensitivity. Because HLA typing was missing for some donors at each locus, association tests included only the typed subset. The sequencing pipeline was judged likely to have produced a cluster of highly shared sequence variants as a technical artifact.

In this sample, this clone turned up a few times. Its antigen remains undetermined. The input lacks base qualities; no much larger clone sits a single base away. Libraries came from the immunoSEQ multiplex PCR assay. The multiplex PCR relied on a mix of 60 forward primers for TCR Vbeta segments and 13 reverse primers for TCR Jbeta segments. The CDR3 region of rearranged TCR beta genes was amplified from genomic DNA by a multiplex PCR assay. On the Illumina HiSeq System, the amplified TCR beta libraries were sequenced as 87-base-pair reads. Per the authors' processing: A later analysis counted about 82 million unique TCR beta chains across the 550 to 750 repertoires, and around 12 million of these chains were shared by at least two donors. Raw reads were error-corrected and collapsed into unique sequences with a nearest-neighbor algorithm that merged closely related sequences to remove PCR and sequencing errors. V, D and J gene segments were assigned by aligning CDR3 sequences to IMGT reference sequences. Each retained sequence needed at least a six-nucleotide match to both a V gene segment and a J gene segment. Rearrangements were classified as productive when the CDR3 lacked stop codons and remained in frame with V and J, and all other rearrangements were classified as non-productive. Following IMGT convention, CDR3 was defined as the stretch from the second conserved V-encoded cysteine up to the conserved J-encoded phenylalanine. The earlier analysis of 587 of the donors excluded any sequence lacking an unambiguous match to a single V gene segment. In an earlier analysis of around 600 of the donors, V segments were called functional above 56.7% productive rearrangements and were called segregating when the between-donor standard deviation exceeded 5%. A statistical classification framework was built to diagnose cytomegalovirus status from the catalog of TCR beta chain sequences. V and J gene assignment, in a later analysis, came from comparing TCR nucleotide sequences with IMGT/GENE-DB human TR gene sequences. Using the TCRdist pipeline, a later analysis assigned CDR3 sequences along with most-parsimonious VDJ recombination scenarios. In a later analysis, every TCR beta chain was defined by the combination of its CDR3 amino acid sequence and its V-gene family, and reads without a unique V-gene family were dropped. As a way to deal with suspected cross-contamination and a sequencing artifact, a later analysis dropped 450 to 700 nucleotide sequences that were highly shared and had low generation probability. A later analysis calculated a clonal expansion index for each public chain from normalized within-repertoire ranks of inferred template counts. Generation probabilities in a later analysis came from a VDJ recombination model fitted to out-of-frame rearrangements, and those results were checked against IGoR. Hypergeometric tests were used in a later analysis to score TCR-TCR, TCR-HLA and TCR-CMV co-occurrence, with a repertoire-size bias correction applied to the TCR pairs. To estimate false discovery rates, a later analysis permuted the HLA or CMV assignments 20 times. In a later analysis, co-occurring TCRs were grouped with DBSCAN, and TCRdist sequence similarity was added when clustering was performed within HLA-allele-positive subsets. Repertoires with fewer than 30,000 or more than 120,000 public chains, plus five repertoires with anomalous nucleotide sharing, were excluded from co-occurrence clustering. TCRdb mirrors the immuneACCESS table, restricted to in-frame sequences. Some clones are absent from its copies; in checked studies, under half trace to an unresolved V gene, and the reason for the others is unknown. V, J and clone size were drawn from that table, and D and trimming were deduced from the DNA. Recorded for this sample are roughly 140,000 clones; 70% to 80% of them occurred a single time. In total, the top ten clones hold approximately 4% of the sample.

In total, around 600 healthy bone marrow donors made up the cohort. At the time of sampling, all cohort members were nominally healthy, though unrecorded immune exposures were likely present. The donor tested CMV seronegative, placing the donor among the 350 to 400 seronegative members of the cohort. Each donor provided a peripheral blood sample, and peripheral blood mononuclear cells were used for TCR beta sequencing. Genomic DNA was extracted from the blood cell samples with the Qiagen DNeasy Blood Extraction Kit. Including the terminal cysteine and phenylalanine, the CDR3 comprises 14 residues. The entry retains the CDR3 DNA only, 42 bases that are in frame from base 1. Per the germline V gene, SGHRS is the CDR1 and YFSETQ is the CDR2. Trimming removed 5 bases from V and 4 bases from J, leaving 15 bases between the germline ends.

The receptor comes from a man between 18 and 29 years old in good health and CMV-seronegative. The specimen was PBMCs. The chain is encoded by TRBV5-1 joined to TRBJ1-1; the D gene is perhaps TRBD1, on 6 matching bases. The DNA reads as follows: TGCGCCAGCAGATACAGGGACCCGATCACTGAAGCTTTCTTT. Its protein product is CASRYRDPITEAFF.